This TCR beta chain was retrieved from a study of blood T cell repertoires in COVID-19 (dated by TCRdb to about 2020). Regarding the complete study: Samples from collaborators originated in the United States, Italy and Spain and spanned both the acute and convalescent phases of COVID-19. The material from the prospective study consisted of cDNA or gDNA derived from T cells, B-cell-depleted T cells, or PBMCs. Deeply sampled blood TCRbeta repertoires from subjects exposed to, actively infected with, or recovered from COVID-19 were included in the dataset. The repertoires were released in a freely available public database meant as a resource for research on the immune response to SARS-CoV-2. The samples were drawn from the first 160 participants of the ongoing ImmuneRACE study and from 950 to 1,500 subjects provided by 6 global collaborators. The sample metadata nearly always contained a de-identified subject ID, COVID-19 status, age in years and sex. HLA class I and class II types, where available, came from metadata supplied by the sample provider rather than from assay-based typing.

The CDR3 holds 15 amino acids from the cysteine to the valine. The CDR3 DNA has 45 bases and is translated from base 1. Trimming accounts for 5 bases at V and 3 bases at J, while the number of junction bases matched to no gene is 10. The germline V gene encodes CDR1 SGHNT and CDR2 YYREEE (reference sequence). TCRbeta CDR3 regions were amplified from genomic DNA using the immunoSEQ Assay, a bias-controlled multiplex PCR. The authors' analysis ran thus. Nucleated cell counts per sample were estimated from amplification of reference gene primers within the assay. Sequence reads were collapsed and filtered to measure the absolute abundance of every unique TCRbeta CDR3 rearrangement. For each sample, productive Simpson clonality was calculated as the square root of Simpson's diversity index across productive rearrangements. TCRdb holds this immuneACCESS table with in-frame rearrangements only. Some clones are missing; in checked studies, unresolved V genes explain under half, and the rest has no known cause. V and J calls plus clone size are reproduced from that table; the DNA served to infer D and trimming. The sample table lists roughly 71,000 clones, 75% to 90% of them with a count of one. 2% of the sample is taken by the ten largest.

Collaborating institutions collected whole blood in K2EDTA tubes following their own protocols. For TCRbeta analysis, collaborator samples were shipped as frozen whole blood, as isolated PBMCs, or as DNA extracted from either sample type. For this clone: What this receptor recognizes is not known. Per-base quality was not reported, and no clone a single base away is much larger than it.

General conclusions and limits of the study: The quantity of clinical and demographic metadata differed by source and by participant and was supplied without curation.

The receptor comes from a man aged 25-45 years with acute or convalescent COVID-19. Sequences were obtained from peripheral blood. This sequence uses TRBV5-4 and TRBJ2-7; 8 of the junction bases match TRBD1. The nucleotide sequence is TGTGCCAGCAGTATTGACAGGGGCCAGAGCTACGAGCAGTACGTC. It codes for CASSIDRGQSYEQYV.